The 10 T cell receptor beta chains presented below share a single source sample, sequenced in a study of blood T cells in healthy people across ages. With a J-beta primer mix and a sample-barcoded 5' primer, a second PCR ran 7 to 11 cycles. TCRdb independently ran MiXCR on the 5' RACE reads; one entry per CDR3 protein. The profile covers about 900,000 distinct CDR3 sequences, with about 44% appearing a single time and about an eighth taken by the ten largest. The sequenced sample was blood. Receptor source: a man aged 30-40 years in good health.

The chain links TRBV5-1 to TRBJ2-7; D not resolved. V was pared by 0 bases and J by 2 bases, with 12 bases between. This CDR3 region has 15 residues. Germline CDR1 reads SGHRS; CDR2 reads YFSETQ. CDR3 sequence reads: CASSLEGWATYEQYF. The CDR3 DNA reads as TGCGCCAGCAGCTTGGAAGGTTGGGCCACCTACGAGCAGTACTTC.

The table lists this clonotype with a few counts. The chain uses TRBV7-6 and TRBJ2-3; weak D call: TRBD2 (5 bases). V gave up 0 bases and J gave up 6 bases, with 13 bases separating them. The CDR3 is 15 residues long. Germline V gene sequence: CDR1 SGHVS, CDR2 FNYEAQ. CDR3 residues: CASSLAFGNVDTQYF. The CDR3 DNA is TGTGCCAGCAGCTTAGCTTTCGGGAACGTCGATACGCAGTATTTT.

Only a few counts were recorded for this clonotype. The J gene is TRBJ2-3, the V gene TRBV3-1; D may be TRBD2 (5 bases). The germline CDR1 and CDR2 sequences are LGHDT and YNNKEL (reference sequence). CDR3 length: 15 amino acids. Deletions cut 4 bases from V and 7 bases from J, with 18 bases between. The CDR3, as DNA: TGTGCCAGCAGCCCAACAAACGGGAAAAGCAATACGCAGTATTTT. Its translation: CASSPTNGKSNTQYF.

The V and J genes are TRBV27 and TRBJ2-1; 9 bases line up with TRBD2. The CDR3 runs 14 residues. CDR1 is MNHEY, CDR2 SMNVEV, per germline (reference sequence). Trimming cost V 11 bases and J 5 bases; bases outside gene matches: 10. Written as DNA, the CDR3 is TGTGCCTCCAAGGAGACTAGCGGACACAATGAGCAGTTCTTC. Encoded protein: CASKETSGHNEQFF.

In DNA form, the CDR3 reads TGTGCCAGCAGTTTAGTTACTAGCGGGGGCTATGAGCAGTTCTTC. Protein product: CASSLVTSGGYEQFF. The V gene is TRBV27, the J gene TRBJ2-1; 11 positions match TRBD2. The ends lost 2 bases at V and 8 bases at J; junction bases unmatched: 5. CDR3 length: 15 amino acids. Germline V lookup: CDR1 MNHEY, CDR2 SMNVEV (reference sequence).

This rearrangement joins TRBV6-5 to TRBJ1-4; 8 bases agree with TRBD1. The CDR3 is 14 amino acids. With 7 bases clipped from V and 7 bases from J, the junction kept 8 bases outside the gene matches. Germline loops: CDR1 MNHEY, CDR2 SVGAGI. CDR3 loop: CASKTGGMSEKLFF. For the CDR3, the DNA is TGTGCCAGCAAAACAGGGGGTATGAGTGAAAAACTGTTTTTT.

This clonotype was seen a few times. The chain couples TRBV4-3 to TRBJ2-3, with TRBD2 identical over 10 bases. Per germline, CDR1 LGHNA and CDR2 YSLEER. The CDR3 is 17 residues long. V shed 3 bases, J shed 2 bases, and the junction held 8 bases outside the gene matches. CDR3 loop: CASSQNLAGEYTDTQYF. The DNA of the CDR3 is TGCGCCAGCAGCCAGAATCTAGCGGGGGAGTACACAGATACGCAGTATTTT.

The chain has TRBV27 and TRBJ1-2; no reliable D call. V shed 8 bases and J shed 4 bases, with 17 bases lying between them. CDR1 is MNHEY and CDR2 is SMNVEV in the germline V gene (reference sequence). The CDR3 totals 14 residues. The CDR3 sequence is CASAFEAGFYGYTF. CDR3 bases: TGTGCCAGCGCTTTCGAGGCGGGCTTCTATGGCTACACCTTC.

The genes are TRBV30 and TRBJ1-2; a weak D match, TRBD1 (5 bases). The germline V gene encodes CDR1 GTSNPN and CDR2 SVGIG (reference sequence). The CDR3 contains 12 residues. With 2 bases removed from V and 6 bases from J, the gap between germline ends came to 10 bases. CDR3 nucleotide sequence: TGTGCCTGGAGTAGGGGTGGAGATGGCTACACCTTC. Protein sequence: CAWSRGGDGYTF.

This clonotype was detected only a few times. V and J are TRBV6-2 or TRBV6-3 and TRBJ2-3, with 10 bases matching TRBD2. Looked up from germline, CDR1 is MNHEY and CDR2 is SVGEGT. V was clipped by 6 bases and J by 2 bases; unmatched bases: 8. This CDR3 has 16 residues. The CDR3 DNA reads as TGTGCCAGCAGAAAAATAGCGGGGGGAATCACAGATACGCAGTATTTT. It encodes CASRKIAGGITDTQYF.